This T cell receptor beta chain comes out of a study of blood T cell repertoires in COVID-19. This clone came up a few times. Some clones are missing from TCRdb's copy, which holds only in-frame ones; the method was immunoSEQ multiplex PCR. This sample has some 120,000 clones; approximately 82% occur once, and the top ten carry approximately 7%. V was pared by 2 bases and J by 3 bases, with 7 bases of the junction left unmatched. The CDR3 spans 15 residues. Germline lookup yields CDR1 SEHNR and CDR2 FQNEAQ (reference sequence). This receptor was identified in a man between 65 and 79 years old with active or convalescent COVID-19. J is TRBJ2-7 and V is TRBV7-9; 7 bases are a match to TRBD1. Sequenced material: peripheral blood. CDR3 amino acids: CASSLYRGRGYEQYF. CDR3 sequence (DNA): TGTGCCAGCAGCTTATACAGGGGACGGGGCTACGAGCAGTACTTC. Using reference TRBV7-9 and TRBJ2-7 for the parts outside the CDR3, the full variable domain is DTGVSQNPRHKITKRGQNVTFRCDPISEHNRLYWYRQTLGQGPEFLTYFQNEAQLEKSRLLSDRFSAERPKGSFSTLEIQRTEQGDSAMYLCASSLYRGRGYEQYFGPGTRLTVT.